This paragraph covers one T cell receptor beta chain sequence. The antigen is unknown. The ends were cut back, 7 bases at V and 5 bases at J, with 9 bases in the middle. Per the germline V gene, CDR1 is MNHNS and CDR2 is SASEGT. There are 12 residues in the CDR3. The sample is drawn from a study of cytomegalovirus exposure and HLA in healthy donors. Whole-study findings and limits: According to reports, the classifier identified cytomegalovirus status with high specificity and sensitivity.

TCRdb's copy holds only in-frame clones and misses some; the assay was immunoSEQ multiplex PCR. The sample consists of tens of thousands of clones, roughly 91% of them appearing once. Sequencing was done on a sample of PBMCs. The sequence came from a woman between 18 and 29 years old in good health and CMV-seronegative. This chain joins TRBV6-1 and TRBJ1-5; D is uncertain. The CDR3 coding sequence is TGTGCCAGCAACGACGGAGATCAGCCCCAGCATTTT. This translates into CASNDGDQPQHF.